The 17 T cell receptor beta chains below come from one sample, sequenced in a study of cytomegalovirus exposure and HLA in healthy donors (dated by TCRdb to the late 2010s). Library preparation used the immunoSEQ multiplex PCR assay. For the multiplex PCR, a mixture combining 60 forward primers for TCR Vbeta segments and 13 reverse primers for TCR Jbeta segments was used. In its TCRdb copy, this immuneACCESS table keeps in-frame sequences only and misses some clones. Where compared with another copy, unresolved V genes explain less than half of these, and the others have no known cause. Across this sample there are around 170,000 clones, with approximately 80% seen only once. 3.1% of the sample is held by the ten biggest clonotypes. Sequenced: PBMCs. All receptors come from a woman aged 45-60 years in good health and CMV-seropositive.

This clone came up once. The chain employs TRBV7-3 and TRBJ2-3, with 14 bases lining up with TRBD2. Trimming took 5 bases from V and 5 from J; bases not matched to a gene: 6. Germline V CDR1 and CDR2: SGHTA, FQGTGA. The CDR3 loop spans 16 amino acids. CDR3 amino acids: CASSPGLAGGLDTQYF. CDR3 DNA: TGTGCCAGCAGCCCCGGACTAGCGGGAGGATTAGATACGCAGTATTTT.

The CDR3 spells CATSGSRETQYF. In DNA, the CDR3 is TGTGCCACCAGCGGTTCCCGGGAGACCCAGTACTTC. The rearrangement joins TRBV15 to TRBJ2-5; D remains unclear. The V gene's germline CDR1 is LNHNV and CDR2 YYDKDF (reference sequence). Trimming removed 5 bases at V and 5 bases at J, with 9 bases between. CDR3 length: 12 amino acids.

To note about this clone: The same CDR3 arises from other DNA sequences in this sample as well. The chain joins TRBV18 to TRBJ2-3; a weak D match, TRBD1 (6 bases). The germline CDR1 and CDR2 sequences are KGHSH and LQKENI. Trimming removed 2 bases from V and 3 bases from J, with 9 bases in between. The CDR3 is made up of 14 amino acids. CDR3 nucleotides: TGTGCCAGCTCACCAGGGGGCGGGACAGATACGCAGTATTTT. Translating gives CASSPGGGTDTQYF.

This clone was seen just once. The chain uses TRBV7-9 and TRBJ1-2; tentatively, D is TRBD1 (5 bases). The V gene lost 3 bases and the J gene lost 5 bases, with 16 bases spanning the gap. This CDR3 is built from 15 residues. Germline V lookup: CDR1 SEHNR, CDR2 FQNEAQ (reference sequence). As DNA, the CDR3 is TGTGCCAGCAGCTTGTTCGGGGACTTTGTATATGGCTACACCTTC. Translation: CASSLFGDFVYGYTF.

V usage is TRBV11-1 and J usage is TRBJ2-3; 7 bases align to TRBD1. CDR3 length: 15 amino acids. V was pared by 2 bases and J by 5 bases, with 7 bases of the junction left unmatched. The V gene's germline CDR1 is SGHAT and CDR2 FQDESV (reference sequence). The CDR3 is CASSLLPGQQDTQYF. CDR3 sequence (DNA): TGTGCCAGCAGCTTACTACCGGGACAGCAAGATACGCAGTATTTT.

The chain employs TRBV2 and TRBJ1-6; 8 bases match TRBD1. From germline, CDR1 is SNHLY and CDR2 FYNNEI. The V gene end was trimmed by 6 bases and the J gene end by 9 bases; junction bases not matched to a gene: 7. CDR3 length equals 14 residues. This chain's CDR3 is CASSGQGRGSPLHF. In DNA, the CDR3 is TGTGCCAGCAGCGGACAGGGACGGGGTTCACCCCTCCACTTT.

The V gene is TRBV19, the J gene TRBJ2-6; D remains unclear. The ends were cut back, 5 bases at V and 0 bases at J, with 8 bases in the middle. The CDR3 loop spans 15 amino acids. Per germline, CDR1 LNHDA and CDR2 SQIVND (reference sequence). CDR3 region: CASSRGNSGANVLTF. CDR3 in DNA: TGTGCCAGTAGTCGAGGTAACTCTGGGGCCAACGTCCTGACTTTC.

This clone was counted a few times. The rearrangement joins TRBV2 to TRBJ1-1; D not resolved. With 6 bases removed from V and 4 bases from J, the gap between germline ends came to 15 bases. This CDR3 spans 14 amino acids. From germline, CDR1 is SNHLY and CDR2 FYNNEI. CDR3 residues: CASRMDRRGTEAFF. The CDR3 coding sequence is TGTGCCAGCAGAATGGACCGGCGGGGCACTGAAGCTTTCTTT. Based on the CDR3 plus reference TRBV2 and TRBJ1-1, the full variable domain is EPEVTQTPSHQVTQMGQEVILRCVPISNHLYFYWYRQILGQKVEFLVSFYNNEISEKSEIFDDQFSVERPDGSNFTLKIRSTKLEDSAMYFCASRMDRRGTEAFFGQGTRLTVV.

The chain uses TRBV9 and TRBJ1-1; D is possibly TRBD1 (6 bases). V lost 3 bases and J 5 bases, leaving 14 bases between the germline ends. This CDR3 is 14 amino acids long. Germline V CDR1 and CDR2: SGDLS, YYNGEE. The DNA for the CDR3 is TGTGCCAGCAGCGGACAGGCGACTGGTACTGAAGCTTTCTTT. This gives the protein CASSGQATGTEAFF.

This clone has more than one count but fewer than ten. This chain connects TRBV18 to TRBJ1-2, with D perhaps matching TRBD1 (6 bases). CDR1 is KGHSH, CDR2 LQKENI, per germline. Trimming took 5 bases from V and 6 from J, leaving 13 bases between them. The CDR3 consists of 13 residues. The CDR3 loop reads CASSFTGYDGYTF. For the CDR3, the DNA is TGTGCCAGCTCATTTACAGGGTACGATGGCTACACCTTC.

The chain links TRBV11-2 to TRBJ2-7; 13 bases fit TRBD2. The CDR3 is 17 amino acids. The ends lost 5 bases at V and 4 bases at J; junction bases unmatched: 11. From germline, CDR1 is SGHAT and CDR2 FQNNGV. DNA of the CDR3: TGTGCCAGCAGCCACTGGAGGACTAGCGGGAGAGTATACGAGCAGTACTTC. This translates into CASSHWRTSGRVYEQYF.

This clone was detected only a few times. The chain employs TRBV11-2 and TRBJ2-1; TRBD2 aligns across 13 bases. Germline lookup yields CDR1 SGHAT and CDR2 FQNNGV. The J segment lost 3 bases and the V segment lost 4 bases, leaving 6 bases of the junction unmatched. The CDR3 is 17 amino acids. CDR3 coding DNA: TGTGCCAGCAGCTCCGGGACTAGCGGGAAGCGCTACAATGAGCAGTTCTTC. This codes for CASSSGTSGKRYNEQFF.

The chain couples TRBV4-2 to TRBJ1-2; 7 nucleotides agree with TRBD1. The V segment lost 0 bases and the J segment 4 bases; nucleotides outside the gene matches: 8. Germline loops: CDR1 LGHNA, CDR2 YNFKEQ. The CDR3 sequence is 16 residues long. The CDR3 DNA reads TGTGCCAGCAGCCAAGATGCCAGGGGGGCATTCTATGGCTACACCTTC. Amino acids: CASSQDARGAFYGYTF.

The rearrangement links TRBV19 to TRBJ2-2; 9 bases line up with TRBD2. J gave up 5 bases and V 6 bases, and 16 bases lay outside the gene matches. The CDR3 totals 18 residues. Germline CDR1 is LNHDA and CDR2 is SQIVND (reference sequence). CDR3 in DNA: TGTGCCAGTAGCAGAACCGGGACTAGCCTTGGGGTAACCGGGGAGCTGTTTTTT. Amino acid sequence: CASSRTGTSLGVTGELFF.

This chain links TRBV4-3 with TRBJ2-7, with D perhaps matching TRBD2 (7 bases). Trimming took 2 bases from V and 10 from J, leaving 15 bases between them. The germline V gene has CDR1 LGHNA and CDR2 YSLEER. CDR3 length equals 13 residues. CDR3 sequence (DNA): TGCGCCAGCAGCCAATGGGGGGGGCAGGGACAGTACTTC. This gives the protein CASSQWGGQGQYF.

With respect to this clone: The germline gene is not matched at one end of the junction; a read error may be the cause. V gene TRBV2 combines with J gene TRBJ2-6, with 9 bases aligning to TRBD1. This CDR3 comprises 14 residues. The V gene's germline CDR1 is SNHLY and CDR2 FYNNEI. The CDR3 reads CASSARTGANGLTF. The CDR3 DNA follows: TGTGCCAGCAGTGCGAGGACAGGGGCCAACGGCCTGACTTTC.

This chain uses TRBV9 with TRBJ1-2, with 8 bases matching TRBD1. After removal of 0 bases from V and 8 bases from J, the junction contained 3 bases not matched to a gene. Looked up from germline, CDR1 is SGDLS and CDR2 is YYNGEE. There are 13 residues in the CDR3. The CDR3 coding sequence is TGTGCCAGCAGCGTAGTGGACAGGGACGGCTACACCTTC. Amino acids: CASSVVDRDGYTF. Based on the CDR3 plus reference TRBV9 and TRBJ1-2, the full variable domain is DSGVTQTPKHLITATGQRVTLRCSPRSGDLSVYWYQQSLDQGLQFLIQYYNGEERAKGNILERFSAQQFPDLHSELNLSSLELGDSALYFCASSVVDRDGYTFGSGTRLTVV.